This T cell receptor beta chain was sequenced for a study of cytomegalovirus exposure and HLA in healthy donors. Overall study context: There were a few hundred genotyped donors. Of these, about 86% fell in the genetic ancestry cluster associated with self-reported Caucasian donors. General study results and limits: As a later analysis revealed, most CMV-associated TCR beta chains appeared HLA-restricted. Some V segments, TRBV6-2 and TRBV6-3 among them, were indistinguishable and were therefore excluded. Rare sequences made up most TCRs, while some public TCRs were found in many donors.

Note on this clone: Its antigen is not identified.

Germline assignment: CDR1 SGDLS and CDR2 YYNGEE. V lost 3 bases, J lost 3 bases, and 11 bases stayed unmatched. This CDR3 contains 16 residues. Primers: 60 Vbeta forward and 13 Jbeta reverse. Profiling relied on immunoSEQ multiplex PCR, and the TCRdb table lists in-frame clones only, not all of them. The sample records more than 150,000 clones, about 72% being singletons. This sequence joins TRBV9 and TRBJ1-2; 7 bases are a match to TRBD1. Sequencing was carried out using PBMCs. The receptor comes from a male donor in good health and CMV-seronegative. Here the CDR3 reads CASSAPTGPLDYGYTF. DNA for the CDR3: TGTGCCAGCAGCGCCCCGACAGGGCCGTTAGACTATGGCTACACCTTC.